The 25 T cell receptor beta chains listed next were all sequenced from one sample in a study of neurological immune-mediated disorders. TCRdb called the 5' RACE reads again in MiXCR, with one record for every CDR3 protein. The data show 15,000 to 20,000 distinct CDR3 sequences, less than 25% seen once. The sample comprised PBMCs. The receptors originated from a man aged 50 to 60 in good health.

Only a few counts were recorded for this clonotype. The chain carries TRBV5-1 and TRBJ2-7; D gene ambiguous. Germline-derived CDR1 and CDR2 are SGHRS and YFSETQ. This CDR3 region has 14 residues. V dropped 0 bases and J dropped 3 bases, with 10 bases sitting between them. This CDR3 is CASSLAVAVYEQYF. CDR3 in DNA: TGCGCCAGCAGCTTGGCCGTGGCAGTCTACGAGCAGTACTTC.

At least ten counts were recorded for this clonotype. The chain uses TRBV14 and TRBJ2-4; D remains unclear. Germline V lookup: CDR1 SGHDN, CDR2 FVKESK. This CDR3 is 16 amino acids long. The V and J ends lost 0 bases and 2 bases respectively, with 11 bases between them. The CDR3 sequence is CASSQDKGSPKNIQYF. The CDR3 bases are TGTGCCAGCAGCCAAGATAAGGGCTCTCCCAAAAACATTCAGTACTTC.

This clonotype was picked up many times. The chain links TRBV6-6 to TRBJ2-5, with TRBD2 matching over 7 bases. V gave up 7 bases and J gave up 1 base; unmatched junction bases: 6. Germline CDR1 is MNHNY and CDR2 is SVGAGI (reference sequence). CDR3 size: 14 residues. The CDR3 nucleotides read TGTGCCAGCACCACAACTAGCGCCCAAGAGACCCAGTACTTC. Its translation: CASTTTSAQETQYF.

This clonotype was counted at least ten times. This rearrangement joins TRBV18 to TRBJ2-7, with D possibly matching TRBD1 (6 bases). V lost 8 bases to trimming and J lost 0 bases, with 14 bases between them. The CDR3 spans 14 residues. Germline V gene sequence: CDR1 KGHSH, CDR2 LQKENI. In DNA form, the CDR3 reads TGTGCCAGCGCGACAGGTACCAGCTCCTACGAGCAGTACTTC. Amino acid sequence: CASATGTSSYEQYF.

This clonotype was detected ten times or more. The chain employs TRBV25-1 and TRBJ1-4, with 7 bases lining up with TRBD1. Germline trimming cut 3 bases from V and 12 bases from J; bases unmatched to any gene: 7. This CDR3 spans 13 amino acids. Germline CDR1 is MGHDK and CDR2 is SYGVNS. CDR3 sequence: CASSDLGDRELFF. CDR3 DNA sequence: TGTGCCAGCAGTGACCTGGGAGACAGGGAACTGTTTTTT. Drawing the rest from reference TRBV25-1 and TRBJ1-4, the complete variable domain is EADIYQTPRYLVIGTGKKITLECSQTMGHDKMYWYQQDPGMELHLIHYSYGVNSTEKGDLSSESTVSRIRTEHFPLTLESARPSHTSQYLCASSDLGDRELFFGSGTQLSVL.

The DNA for the CDR3 is TGTGCCAGCTCACCACTCCCAGTACAAGAGACCCAGTACTTC. Translated: CASSPLPVQETQYF. The rearrangement links TRBV18 to TRBJ2-5; D is uncertain. The CDR3 spans 14 residues. The ends were cut back, 1 base at V and 2 bases at J, with 8 bases in the middle. Germline assignment: CDR1 KGHSH and CDR2 LQKENI.

This clonotype was seen repeatedly, ten times or more. This chain joins TRBV20-1 and TRBJ2-7, with TRBD2 identical over 11 bases. Germline CDR1 DFQATT, CDR2 SNEGSKA (reference sequence). The trim removed 5 bases at V and 7 bases at J, leaving 10 bases unmatched. This CDR3 contains 14 residues. The DNA for the CDR3 is TGCAGTGCTCTTGGTAGCGGGAGGGCCGGAGAGCAGTACTTC. Protein sequence: CSALGSGRAGEQYF.

This clonotype came up many times. The chain combines TRBV5-3 with TRBJ2-1, with 9 nucleotides matching TRBD2. TRBV5-3 is identified as an open reading frame with a role that is uncertain. With 3 bases clipped from V and 7 bases from J, the junction kept 14 bases outside the gene matches. The CDR3 loop spans 17 amino acids. For the CDR3, the DNA is TGTGCCAGAAGCTGTCGCCCTAGCGGGACCGGGTTGAATGAGCAGTTCTTC. This codes for CARSCRPSGTGLNEQFF.

This clonotype was counted ten times or more. This clone may be a read error of a much larger clone one base away. The chain's CDR3 is CATGREGAQFF. For the CDR3, the DNA is TGTGCCACCGGGCGGGAGGGCGCGCAGTTCTTC. V and J are TRBV27 and TRBJ2-1; 9 bases are shared with TRBD2. The CDR3 covers 11 residues. The trim removed 10 bases at V and 12 bases at J, leaving 7 bases unmatched. Germline lookup yields CDR1 MNHEY and CDR2 SMNVEV (reference sequence).

V is TRBV12-5 and J is TRBJ2-5; 7 nucleotides align to TRBD2. This CDR3 is 13 amino acids long. Per germline, CDR1 LGHNT and CDR2 FRNRAP. The V gene end was trimmed by 6 bases and the J gene end by 5 bases; junction bases not matched to a gene: 6. CDR3 DNA: TGTGCTAGTGGCACAACTAGCGCTGAGACCCAGTACTTC. Its protein is CASGTTSAETQYF.

This clonotype was seen more than once but under ten times. A much larger clone lies one base from this, so it may be a read error. The chain has TRBV7-7 and TRBJ2-7, with D perhaps matching TRBD1 (6 bases). Germline CDR1 reads SSHAT; CDR2 reads FNYEAQ (reference sequence). This CDR3 has 13 residues. DNA of the CDR3: TGTGCCAACAGCCCAGGGGCCATTTACGAGCAGTACTTC. Encoded protein: CANSPGAIYEQYF.

This clonotype was observed many times. The chain employs TRBV6-2 or TRBV6-3 and TRBJ2-4; 7 nucleotides line up with TRBD1. V lost 0 bases to trimming and J lost 4 bases; unmatched junction nucleotides: 15. This CDR3 comprises 19 residues. Germline lookup yields CDR1 MNHEY and CDR2 SVGEGT. The CDR3 bases are TGTGCCAGCAGTTACTCGCCCCATTGGCAGGGGGAACCGAAAAACATTCAGTACTTC. Amino acids: CASSYSPHWQGEPKNIQYF.

This clonotype is medium-sized. The chain is built from TRBV20-1 and TRBJ2-3; D is possibly TRBD1 (5 bases). The CDR3 consists of 13 residues. Germline values: CDR1 DFQATT, CDR2 SNEGSKA (reference sequence). The V and J ends lost 0 bases and 5 bases respectively, with 9 bases between them. The CDR3 sequence is CSAREQGLDTQYF. The CDR3 DNA sequence: TGCAGTGCTAGAGAGCAGGGTCTAGATACGCAGTATTTT.

This clonotype was seen many times. The chain employs TRBV10-3 and TRBJ2-2; D is unclear. From germline, CDR1 is ENHRY and CDR2 SYGVKD. V was shortened by 1 base and J by 1 base, with 13 bases between the two germline ends. The CDR3 totals 17 residues. CDR3 sequence (DNA): TGTGCCATCAGTGAGTTTGGCGCACCCCTGAACACCGGGGAGCTGTTTTTT. Its protein is CAISEFGAPLNTGELFF.

This clonotype was recorded at least ten times. V is TRBV10-3 and J is TRBJ2-5, with 9 positions matching TRBD2. The junction had 8 bases not matched to a gene; V was cut back by 8 bases and J by 4 bases. The CDR3 totals 14 residues. Germline assignment: CDR1 ENHRY and CDR2 SYGVKD. CDR3 in amino acids: CAIRGGRGLETQYF. In DNA, the CDR3 is TGTGCCATCCGCGGCGGGAGGGGTTTAGAGACCCAGTACTTC.

The chain combines TRBV18 with TRBJ2-3, with D perhaps matching TRBD2 (5 bases). Germline V lookup: CDR1 KGHSH, CDR2 LQKENI. The CDR3 consists of 14 residues. Trimming took off 2 bases at V and 5 bases at J, with 11 bases between the two ends. This CDR3 reads CASSPGLGRDTQYF. The CDR3 region has the DNA TGTGCCAGCTCACCAGGACTGGGGAGAGATACGCAGTATTTT.

This clonotype was detected ten times or more. V usage is TRBV6-5 and J usage is TRBJ1-2; a weak D match, TRBD1 (5 bases). With 6 bases removed from V and 2 bases from J, the gap between germline ends came to 10 bases. This CDR3 is built from 13 residues. Germline V gene data show CDR1 as MNHEY and CDR2 as SVGAGI. The CDR3 coding sequence is TGTGCCAGCAGCCGGGACGGAAACTATGGCTACACCTTC. This gives the protein CASSRDGNYGYTF.

This clonotype has ten or more counts. This chain uses TRBV7-9 with TRBJ1-6, with D unclear. The V gene lost 6 bases and the J gene lost 6 bases, with 18 bases spanning the gap. CDR3 length: 16 residues. In germline, CDR1 is SEHNR, CDR2 FQNEAQ (reference sequence). The CDR3 here is CASRPPGQRFNSPLHF. The CDR3 DNA sequence: TGTGCCAGCAGGCCGCCCGGGCAGAGGTTTAATTCACCCCTCCACTTT. The full variable domain, completed using reference TRBV7-9 and TRBJ1-6, is DTGVSQNPRHKITKRGQNVTFRCDPISEHNRLYWYRQTLGQGPEFLTYFQNEAQLEKSRLLSDRFSAERPKGSFSTLEIQRTEQGDSAMYLCASRPPGQRFNSPLHFGNGTRLTVT.

The chain recombines TRBV7-2 with TRBJ2-1; a weak D match, TRBD2 (6 bases). Germline loops: CDR1 SGHTA, CDR2 FQGNSA. The CDR3 consists of 15 residues. Trimming left V 5 bases short and J 4 bases short, with 15 bases between. The CDR3 protein is CASSPTGERYNEQFF. In DNA form, the CDR3 reads TGTGCCAGCAGCCCCACGGGGGAGAGGTACAATGAGCAGTTCTTC.

This clonotype was observed at least ten times. This rearrangement joins TRBV20-1 to TRBJ2-7; D call uncertain. V was pared by 6 bases and J by 0 bases, with 12 bases between. The CDR3 is made up of 13 amino acids. The germline V gene encodes CDR1 DFQATT and CDR2 SNEGSKA (reference sequence). The chain's CDR3 is CSASAVSSYEQYF. CDR3 bases: TGCAGTGCCTCTGCAGTCAGCTCCTACGAGCAGTACTTC.

This clonotype was recorded many times. V gene TRBV20-1 combines with J gene TRBJ2-3; 9 nucleotides align to TRBD2. V gave up 1 base and J gave up 3 bases; unmatched junction bases: 11. The CDR3 has 17 residues. Looked up from germline, CDR1 is DFQATT and CDR2 is SNEGSKA (reference sequence). CDR3 loop: CSARGGSGSAGTDTQYF. Here the CDR3 DNA reads TGCAGTGCTAGAGGAGGTAGCGGGAGTGCTGGAACAGATACGCAGTATTTT.

This clonotype was detected ten times or more. The chain employs TRBV20-1 and TRBJ2-1; D perhaps matches TRBD2 (5 bases). Germline V gene data show CDR1 as DFQATT and CDR2 as SNEGSKA (reference sequence). The V gene lost 0 bases and the J gene lost 5 bases, with 14 bases spanning the gap. The CDR3 runs to 15 residues. The CDR3 is CSAREGDPANNEQFF. The CDR3 bases are TGCAGTGCTAGAGAGGGAGACCCCGCAAACAATGAGCAGTTCTTC.

This clonotype was observed many times. The chain joins TRBV20-1 to TRBJ2-5, with 12 bases lining up with TRBD2. The ends lost 3 bases at V and 5 bases at J; junction bases unmatched: 10. The CDR3 is 16 residues long. Germline V gene sequence: CDR1 DFQATT, CDR2 SNEGSKA (reference sequence). The CDR3 nucleotides are TGCAGTGCTAGCAAGTCGGGACTAGCGGGTTTGGAGACCCAGTACTTC. Translation gives CSASKSGLAGLETQYF.

This sequence joins TRBV20-1 and TRBJ2-4; 9 bases match TRBD2. V lost 4 bases, J lost 8 bases, and 0 bases stayed unmatched. This CDR3 is 11 amino acids long. Germline assignment: CDR1 DFQATT and CDR2 SNEGSKA (reference sequence). The CDR3: CSAKRGDIQYF. The CDR3 nucleotides are TGCAGTGCTAAGCGGGGGGACATTCAGTACTTC.

Many counts were recorded for this clonotype. The chain combines TRBV7-3 with TRBJ2-1; D could derive from TRBD1 or TRBD2 (5 bases each). Trimming took 5 bases from V and 8 from J, leaving 22 bases between them. This CDR3 region has 16 residues. In germline, CDR1 is SGHTA, CDR2 FQGTGA. CDR3: CASSPRGMGMGDEQFF. The CDR3 DNA follows: TGTGCCAGCAGCCCACGAGGGATGGGGATGGGGGATGAGCAGTTCTTC. Full variable domain (outside the CDR3, taken from reference TRBV7-3 and TRBJ2-1): GAGVSQTPSNKVTEKGKYVELRCDPISGHTALYWYRQSLGQGPEFLIYFQGTGAADDSGLPNDRFFAVRPEGSVSTLKIQRTERGDSAVYLCASSPRGMGMGDEQFFGPGTRLTVL.